What follows are 18 T cell receptor beta chains derived from one specimen sequenced in a study of CD8 T cells in Susac syndrome. Random hexamers served to reverse transcribe roughly 0.5 to 1 ug RNA. Each CDR3 protein gets one entry after TCRdb re-called the immunoSEQ multiplex PCR reads with MiXCR. The sample consists of about 150,000 distinct CDR3 sequences, about 96% of them appearing once. Sequences were obtained from CD4+ T cells from PBMCs. All receptors derive from a human donor with Susac syndrome.

J is TRBJ2-3 and V is TRBV2; a possible D gene is TRBD1 (6 bases). In germline, CDR1 is SNHLY, CDR2 FYNNEI. Trimming pared 4 bases from V and 2 bases from J, leaving 13 bases between. The CDR3 contains 15 residues. In DNA, the CDR3 is TGTGCCAGCAGTGTCAGGGGATATCCCACAGATACGCAGTATTTT. Its translation is CASSVRGYPTDTQYF.

V gene TRBV20-1 combines with J gene TRBJ2-1; 9 nucleotides match TRBD2. V lost 5 bases to trimming and J lost 1 base; unmatched junction nucleotides: 6. Per the germline V gene, CDR1 is DFQATT and CDR2 is SNEGSKA (reference sequence). The CDR3 has 15 amino acids. This CDR3 is CSAWTSVKSYNEQFF. CDR3 DNA sequence: TGCAGTGCTTGGACTAGCGTCAAATCCTACAATGAGCAGTTCTTC.

The J gene is TRBJ2-7, the V gene TRBV6-2 or TRBV6-3, with D possibly matching TRBD1 (6 bases). Germline CDR1 reads MNHEY; CDR2 reads SVGEGT. Trimming removed 5 bases at V and 3 bases at J, with 11 bases between. CDR3 length: 13 residues. CDR3 sequence: CASSDRTLYEQYV. CDR3 nucleotide sequence: TGTGCCAGCAGTGACAGGACACTCTACGAGCAGTACGTC.

This chain uses TRBV9 with TRBJ1-5; D is perhaps TRBD1 (5 bases). CDR3 length: 14 amino acids. V lost 2 bases to trimming and J lost 9 bases, with 15 bases between them. Germline V gives CDR1 SGDLS, CDR2 YYNGEE. In DNA, the CDR3 is TGTGCCAGCAGCGTGTCAGGGTCTCCGGGGCCCCAGCATTTT. Translating gives CASSVSGSPGPQHF.

The chain uses TRBV10-3 and TRBJ2-6; 8 bases are shared with TRBD1. CDR3 length: 15 amino acids. Germline V CDR1 and CDR2: ENHRY, SYGVKD. V was pared by 5 bases and J by 2 bases, with 2 bases of the junction left unmatched. Here the CDR3 DNA reads TGTGCCATCAGTTCGGACAGGGCTGGGGCCAACGTCCTGACTTTC. Residues: CAISSDRAGANVLTF.

The chain has TRBV20-1 and TRBJ2-1; D remains ambiguous. The CDR3 is 16 amino acids. The germline V gene has CDR1 DFQATT and CDR2 SNEGSKA (reference sequence). Trimming left V 0 bases short and J 2 bases short, with 14 bases between. CDR3 in amino acids: CSARDQSNSPYNEQFF. CDR3 coding DNA: TGCAGTGCTAGAGATCAAAGTAACAGTCCCTACAATGAGCAGTTCTTC.

This chain uses TRBV2 with TRBJ2-3; D gene uncertain. The CDR3 covers 14 residues. Germline assignment: CDR1 SNHLY and CDR2 FYNNEI. V lost 6 bases, J lost 1 base, and 11 bases lay in between. The CDR3 DNA is TGTGCCAGCAGAGTCGGCACACGCACAGATACGCAGTATTTT. It yields the protein CASRVGTRTDTQYF.

The chain is built from TRBV3-1 and TRBJ2-4, with TRBD2 matching over 9 bases. The junction had 4 bases not matched to a gene; V was cut back by 5 bases and J by 8 bases. CDR3 length: 13 amino acids. Germline CDR1 is LGHDT and CDR2 is YNNKEL (reference sequence). CDR3 residues: CASSSRGGDIQYF. The CDR3 nucleotides read TGTGCCAGCAGCTCCCGCGGGGGGGACATTCAGTACTTC.

The chain combines TRBV9 with TRBJ1-3; no clear D gene. V lost 0 bases, J lost 8 bases, and 6 bases lay in between. Germline V CDR1 and CDR2: SGDLS, YYNGEE. CDR3 length: 12 residues. CDR3 amino acids: CASSVGGDTIYF. In nucleotides, the CDR3 is TGTGCCAGCAGCGTAGGCGGAGACACCATATATTTT.

CDR3 sequence reads: CASSVVGGTDTQYF. The DNA for the CDR3 is TGTGCCAGCAGCGTAGTGGGGGGCACAGATACGCAGTATTTT. The gene calls are TRBV9 and TRBJ2-3, with D possibly being TRBD1 or TRBD2 (5 bases each). The CDR3 has 14 amino acids. The ends were cut back, 0 bases at V and 1 base at J, with 6 bases in the middle. The V gene's germline CDR1 is SGDLS and CDR2 YYNGEE.

The chain combines TRBV20-1 with TRBJ1-6, with 7 positions matching TRBD1. Losses at the gene ends were 3 bases for V and 5 bases for J; bases not matched to a gene: 10. CDR1 DFQATT and CDR2 SNEGSKA come from the germline V gene (reference sequence). The CDR3 sequence is 16 residues long. The CDR3 here is CSARVGRGPNNSPLHF. CDR3 nucleotides: TGCAGTGCTAGGGTTGGGAGGGGGCCCAATAATTCACCCCTCCACTTT.

The J gene is TRBJ2-2, the V gene TRBV11-2; 7 nucleotides line up with TRBD2. The junction had 11 bases not matched to a gene; V was cut back by 2 bases and J by 11 bases. This CDR3 spans 15 amino acids. Germline V lookup: CDR1 SGHAT, CDR2 FQNNGV. The DNA for the CDR3 is TGTGCCAGCAGCTTAATCCGGCGGGGGAACTCTGAGCTGTTTTTT. Amino acid sequence: CASSLIRRGNSELFF.

This chain connects TRBV6-7 to TRBJ1-1; TRBD1 aligns across 11 bases. TRBV6-7 is assigned to the ORF class and has an uncertain function. The CDR3 contains 15 residues. V lost 7 bases to trimming and J lost 7 bases; unmatched junction nucleotides: 11. The CDR3 DNA reads TGTGCCAGCACCGGAGGACAGGGGGCTGGCCGTGAAGCTTTCTTT. Translating gives CASTGGQGAGREAFF.

The rearrangement uses TRBV25-1 and TRBJ2-7; D gene ambiguous. Germline V gene data show CDR1 as MGHDK and CDR2 as SYGVNS. The CDR3 is 14 residues long. V lost 2 bases, J lost 2 bases, and 10 bases lay in between. CDR3 residues: CASSEPGETYEQYF. The CDR3 nucleotides are TGTGCCAGCAGTGAACCCGGCGAGACCTACGAGCAGTACTTC.

The rearrangement links TRBV30 to TRBJ1-5; D is possibly TRBD1 (5 bases). CDR3 length: 15 amino acids. Trimming removed 0 bases at V and 1 base at J, with 10 bases between. Germline V lookup: CDR1 GTSNPN, CDR2 SVGIG (reference sequence). CDR3 in DNA: TGTGCCTGGAGTGTGGGGCGGTCCAGCAATCAGCCCCAGCATTTT. Translation: CAWSVGRSSNQPQHF.

The chain couples TRBV5-4 to TRBJ2-6; 9 bases align to TRBD1. Germline loops: CDR1 SGHNT, CDR2 YYREEE (reference sequence). Losses at the gene ends were 4 bases for V and 3 bases for J; bases not matched to a gene: 8. The CDR3 length is 17 residues. For the CDR3, the DNA is TGTGCCAGCAGCCCTCGGACAGGGGAAGGTGGGGCCAACGTCCTGACTTTC. Translated, it gives CASSPRTGEGGANVLTF.

V is TRBV6-2 or TRBV6-3 and J is TRBJ2-7, with D perhaps matching TRBD1 (5 bases). This CDR3 is built from 13 residues. Per the germline V gene, CDR1 is MNHEY and CDR2 is SVGEGT. Trimming pared 0 bases from V and 6 bases from J, leaving 9 bases between. The DNA for the CDR3 is TGTGCCAGCAGTTACTCGGAAAGGGGCGAGCAGTACGTC. Residues: CASSYSERGEQYV.

This clonotype was detected only a few times. The chain employs TRBV3-1 and TRBJ2-2; D might be TRBD1 (6 bases). The CDR3 runs 15 residues. The germline V gene has CDR1 LGHDT and CDR2 YNNKEL (reference sequence). V gave up 4 bases and J gave up 2 bases, with 11 bases separating them. The CDR3 spells CASSPGHLNTGELFF. The CDR3 nucleotides are TGTGCCAGCAGCCCGGGACACCTCAACACCGGGGAGCTGTTTTTT.